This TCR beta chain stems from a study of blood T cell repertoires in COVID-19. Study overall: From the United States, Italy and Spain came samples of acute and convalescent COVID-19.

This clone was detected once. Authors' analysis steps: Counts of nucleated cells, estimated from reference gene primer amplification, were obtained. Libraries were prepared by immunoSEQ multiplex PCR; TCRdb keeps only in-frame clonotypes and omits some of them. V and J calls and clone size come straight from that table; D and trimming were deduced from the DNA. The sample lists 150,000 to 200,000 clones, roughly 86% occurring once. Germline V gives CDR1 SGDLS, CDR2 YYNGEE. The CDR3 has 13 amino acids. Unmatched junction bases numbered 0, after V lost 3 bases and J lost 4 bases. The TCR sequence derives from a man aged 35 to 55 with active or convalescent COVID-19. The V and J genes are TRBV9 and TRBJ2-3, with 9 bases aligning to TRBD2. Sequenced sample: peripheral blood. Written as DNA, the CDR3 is TGTGCCAGCAGCGGCGGGGGGGCAGATACGCAGTATTTT. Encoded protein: CASSGGGADTQYF. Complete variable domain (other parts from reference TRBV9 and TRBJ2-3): DSGVTQTPKHLITATGQRVTLRCSPRSGDLSVYWYQQSLDQGLQFLIQYYNGEERAKGNILERFSAQQFPDLHSELNLSSLELGDSALYFCASSGGGADTQYFGPGTRLTVL.